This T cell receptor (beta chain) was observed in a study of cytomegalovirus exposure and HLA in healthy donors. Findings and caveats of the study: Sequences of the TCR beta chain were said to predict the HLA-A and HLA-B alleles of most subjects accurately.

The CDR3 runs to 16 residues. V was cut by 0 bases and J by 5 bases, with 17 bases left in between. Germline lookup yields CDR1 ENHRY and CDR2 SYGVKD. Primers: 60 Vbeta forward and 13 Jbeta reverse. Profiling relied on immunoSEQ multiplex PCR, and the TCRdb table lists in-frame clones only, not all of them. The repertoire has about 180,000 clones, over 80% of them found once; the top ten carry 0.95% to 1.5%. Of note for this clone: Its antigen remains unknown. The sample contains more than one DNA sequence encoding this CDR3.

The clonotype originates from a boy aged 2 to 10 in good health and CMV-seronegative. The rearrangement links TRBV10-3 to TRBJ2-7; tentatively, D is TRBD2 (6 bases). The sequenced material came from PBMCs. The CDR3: CAISESKEGGENEQYF. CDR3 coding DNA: TGTGCCATCAGTGAGTCGAAAGAGGGAGGCGAGAACGAGCAGTACTTC.